This T cell receptor (beta chain) was identified during a study of immune heterogeneity within non-small cell lung tumors. Study-wide results and limits: Patients largely differed in their high-frequency T-cell receptor beta clonotypes. The study found that local T-cell clonality correlated moderately but significantly with local tumor mutational burden (R about 0.37). Identical dominant CDR3 beta clonotypes recurred across a patient's tumor sites, together with site-unique high-frequency clones.

Genomic DNA from bulk tumor acted as the template, and 600 ng was loaded per sample. Biopsy collection occurred during surgery, with several far-apart biopsies per primary tumor. Curative operations were performed on patients who had untreated, newly diagnosed non-small cell lung cancer. Having surgery with curative intent, the donors were patients newly diagnosed with non-small cell lung cancer. Multiplex PCR with 32 V and 13 J primers amplified TCR beta CDR3. TCRdb used MiXCR to reprocess the multiplex PCR reads, holding one entry per CDR3 protein. The sample has roughly 6,000 distinct CDR3 sequences, approximately 23% seen once; the top ten hold around 8.3%. Germline V gene sequence: CDR1 SGHVS, CDR2 FQNEAQ. Between the trimmed V and J ends, which lost 6 bases and 2 bases, there was a span of 20 bases. CDR3 size: 16 residues. This clonotype is large (0.1 to 1%) in the sample. What it recognizes is unknown.

Material for sequencing was lung tumor tissue. This receptor was identified in a man between 70 and 80 years old with non-small cell lung cancer. The V gene is TRBV7-8, the J gene TRBJ2-7; D possibly corresponds to TRBD2 (5 bases). The CDR3 region is CASSRGYAVVAYEQYF. The CDR3 DNA sequence: TGTGCCAGCAGTCGAGGGTACGCCGTTGTTGCCTACGAGCAGTACTTC.